Below, 19 T cell receptor beta chains from the same sample are listed, as sequenced in a study of human T cells and chemical hapten exposure. TCRdb re-called the RACE reads through MiXCR, storing one row per CDR3 protein. This table holds under 450,000 distinct CDR3 sequences, 4% to 5.5% found once. Time point in this sample: patch test 1, 2 weeks after DPC sensitization. Treatment: therapeutic diphenylcyclopropenone sensitization with weekly scalp DPC. The input for sequencing was whole blood, taken in connection with sensitization to the hapten diphenylcyclopropenone (DPC). Every receptor here comes from a woman in her forties or fifties with alopecia areata. Some clones in this sample may be carry-over from other donors' samples.

A few counts support this clonotype. The V gene is TRBV6-2 or TRBV6-3, the J gene TRBJ2-3; the match to TRBD2 covers 7 bases. CDR1 is MNHEY, CDR2 SVGEGT, per germline. The CDR3 length is 18 residues. Trimming removed 2 bases from V and 2 bases from J; junction bases left unmatched: 13. In DNA form, the CDR3 reads TGTGCCAGCAGTTACGCTAGCGGAGTGTGGGCTAACACAGATACGCAGTATTTT. This sequence encodes CASSYASGVWANTDTQYF.

About this clonotype itself: At one of its ends the junction is not consistent with the germline gene, which may arise from a read error. V and J are TRBV7-9 and TRBJ2-7, with TRBD2 as a possible D gene (6 bases). The CDR3 runs 13 residues. The V gene's germline CDR1 is SEHNR and CDR2 FQNEAQ (reference sequence). CDR3 nucleotides: TGTGCCAGCAGCCCGACTAGTTTCTACGAGCGGTACTTC. Translating it yields CASSPTSFYERYF.

In this sample, this clonotype turned up a few times. The rearrangement links TRBV5-4 to TRBJ1-1; D uncertain. Per the germline V gene, CDR1 is SGHNT and CDR2 is YYREEE (reference sequence). Trimming took off 0 bases at V and 6 bases at J, with 6 bases between the two ends. This CDR3 has 12 amino acids. CDR3 region: CASSLDVAEAFF. The CDR3 nucleotides read TGTGCCAGCAGCTTGGATGTGGCTGAAGCTTTCTTT.

The table lists this clonotype with a few counts. The CDR3 region is CSVAGGIDQPQHF. CDR3 coding DNA: TGCAGCGTTGCAGGGGGGATCGATCAGCCCCAGCATTTT. This chain links TRBV29-1 with TRBJ1-5; 7 bases align to TRBD1. The CDR3 runs to 13 residues. Trimming removed 4 bases from V and 5 bases from J; junction bases left unmatched: 5. Germline V gene data show CDR1 as SQVTM and CDR2 as ANQGSEA.

This clonotype has a count of ten or more. The chain has TRBV6-1 and TRBJ1-4; 10 nucleotides match TRBD1. V lost 2 bases to trimming and J lost 5 bases; unmatched junction nucleotides: 5. Germline loops: CDR1 MNHNS, CDR2 SASEGT. The CDR3 is 16 amino acids. The CDR3 DNA is TGTGCCAGCAGTGAAATGAGGACAGGGGGGAATGAAAAACTGTTTTTT. It is translated as CASSEMRTGGNEKLFF.

The table lists this clonotype with a few counts. The chain uses TRBV5-4 and TRBJ2-2; TRBD1 might be the D (6 bases). The ends were cut back, 4 bases at V and 0 bases at J, with 10 bases in the middle. CDR3 size: 15 residues. Germline assignment: CDR1 SGHNT and CDR2 YYREEE (reference sequence). The CDR3 DNA is TGTGCCAGCAGCGAGGGGGTGCCGAACACCGGGGAGCTGTTTTTT. It specifies CASSEGVPNTGELFF.

The rearrangement joins TRBV6-2 or TRBV6-3 to TRBJ2-5, with 10 bases lining up with TRBD2. The CDR3 consists of 14 residues. Germline V CDR1 and CDR2: MNHEY, SVGEGT. V trimming: 6 bases; J trimming: 6 bases; junction bases outside the gene matches: 7. CDR3 sequence: CASSPSGSWKTQYF. CDR3 sequence (DNA): TGTGCCAGCAGCCCTAGCGGGAGCTGGAAGACCCAGTACTTC.

This clonotype came up a few times. The chain couples TRBV7-6 to TRBJ1-1, with TRBD1 identical over 9 bases. The V gene end was trimmed by 5 bases and the J gene end by 7 bases; junction bases not matched to a gene: 8. The CDR3 covers 14 residues. Germline CDR1 SGHVS, CDR2 FNYEAQ. The CDR3 reads CASSRRDRDDEAFF. In DNA, the CDR3 is TGTGCCAGCAGCCGCCGGGACAGGGACGATGAAGCTTTCTTT.

A few counts support this clonotype. This chain uses TRBV20-1 with TRBJ2-3; D call uncertain. Germline V CDR1 and CDR2: DFQATT, SNEGSKA (reference sequence). V was cut by 0 bases and J by 1 base, with 8 bases left in between. There are 14 residues in the CDR3. In DNA form, the CDR3 reads TGCAGTGCTAGAGATGTCGGAGGCACAGATACGCAGTATTTT. Its translation is CSARDVGGTDTQYF.

This chain links TRBV14 with TRBJ1-2; 8 bases match TRBD1. Per the germline V gene, CDR1 is SGHDN and CDR2 is FVKESK. J was trimmed by 7 bases and V by 3 bases; bases with no gene match: 1. This CDR3 contains 12 residues. The CDR3 DNA follows: TGTGCCAGCAGCCAGGACAGGGCTGGCTACACCTTC. Protein sequence: CASSQDRAGYTF.

The rearrangement uses TRBV29-1 and TRBJ1-6; possible D gene TRBD1, 5 bases. The V and J ends lost 2 bases and 4 bases respectively, with 15 bases between them. Germline values: CDR1 SQVTM, CDR2 ANQGSEA. This CDR3 is built from 16 residues. The CDR3 nucleotides are TGCAGCGTTGAACCGTGGGACCGCCAATATAATTCACCCCTCCACTTT. This sequence encodes CSVEPWDRQYNSPLHF.

This clonotype appeared many times. The chain links TRBV6-5 to TRBJ2-7; D gene ambiguous. V was shortened by 2 bases and J by 2 bases, with 7 bases between the two germline ends. The CDR3 consists of 13 residues. Per the germline V gene, CDR1 is MNHEY and CDR2 is SVGAGI. CDR3 DNA: TGTGCCAGCAGTTACCGGGTCCCCTACGAGCAGTACTTC. Translating it yields CASSYRVPYEQYF.

This clonotype was detected ten times or more. The genes are TRBV7-6 and TRBJ1-4; TRBD1 agrees at 8 bases. The CDR3 runs 17 residues. V trimming: 4 bases; J trimming: 3 bases; junction bases outside the gene matches: 10. CDR1 and CDR2 (germline): SGHVS, FNYEAQ. DNA of the CDR3: TGTGCCAGCAGCTCACGGACAGGGTACTTTCCTAATGAAAAACTGTTTTTT. Protein: CASSSRTGYFPNEKLFF. The complete variable domain, with remaining parts taken from reference TRBV7-6 and TRBJ1-4, reads GAGVSQSPRYKVTKRGQDVALRCDPISGHVSLYWYRQALGQGPEFLTYFNYEAQQDKSGLPNDRFSAERPEGSISTLTIQRTEQRDSAMYRCASSSRTGYFPNEKLFFGSGTQLSVL.

This clonotype was observed many times. The chain couples TRBV13 to TRBJ2-4; 10 bases fit TRBD1. In germline, CDR1 is PRHDT, CDR2 FYEKMQ (reference sequence). The junction had 4 bases not matched to a gene; V was cut back by 5 bases and J by 0 bases. There are 16 residues in the CDR3. CDR3 region: CASSRRDRGAKNIQYF. In nucleotides, the CDR3 is TGTGCCAGCAGCCGGAGGGACAGGGGAGCCAAAAACATTCAGTACTTC. Together with reference TRBV13 and TRBJ2-4, the CDR3 gives the full variable domain: AAGVIQSPRHLIKEKRETATLKCYPIPRHDTVYWYQQGPGQDPQFLISFYEKMQSDKGSIPDRFSAQQFSDYHSELNMSSLELGDSALYFCASSRRDRGAKNIQYFGAGTRLSVL.

V and J are TRBV6-5 and TRBJ1-1; D might be TRBD1 (5 bases). The CDR3 runs to 15 residues. Germline loops: CDR1 MNHEY, CDR2 SVGAGI. The V end was cut by 0 bases, the J end by 7 bases, with 15 bases between. CDR3 sequence (DNA): TGTGCCAGCAGTTACTCGAATAGCGGACAACGTGAAGCTTTCTTT. It is translated as CASSYSNSGQREAFF.

This clonotype was recorded many times. The chain has TRBV20-1 and TRBJ1-1; 7 positions match TRBD1. This CDR3 has 13 amino acids. Germline V CDR1 and CDR2: DFQATT, SNEGSKA (reference sequence). Germline trimming cut 3 bases from V and 3 bases from J; bases unmatched to any gene: 4. The CDR3 coding sequence is TGCAGTGCTAGGAGGGGGCGGGACACTGAAGCTTTCTTT. It is translated as CSARRGRDTEAFF.

This clonotype was detected ten times or more. The chain links TRBV5-1 to TRBJ1-2; 8 bases line up with TRBD1. After removal of 4 bases from V and 4 bases from J, the junction contained 6 bases not matched to a gene. This CDR3 is 14 amino acids long. Germline CDR1 reads SGHRS; CDR2 reads YFSETQ. The CDR3 bases are TGCGCCAGCAGCCTAGGACAGGGCGGCTATGGCTACACCTTC. Protein product: CASSLGQGGYGYTF.

This clonotype has more than one count but fewer than ten. DNA for the CDR3: TGTGCCAGCAGTTACTCTCGGACTAGCACACATGGGGGTGAGCAGTTCTTC. It encodes CASSYSRTSTHGGEQFF. This chain links TRBV6-5 with TRBJ2-1, with 8 bases identical to TRBD2. The CDR3 has 17 residues. V was clipped by 0 bases and J by 9 bases; unmatched bases: 13. Germline values: CDR1 MNHEY, CDR2 SVGAGI.

This clonotype was counted at least ten times. V usage is TRBV4-3 and J usage is TRBJ2-3; TRBD2 matches at 7 bases. The CDR3 extends over 16 amino acids. V was clipped by 0 bases and J by 2 bases; unmatched bases: 5. Germline CDR1 is LGHNA and CDR2 is YSLEER. CDR3 bases: TGCGCCAGCAGCCAAGAAGCGGGGAGTACCACAGATACGCAGTATTTT. Translating it yields CASSQEAGSTTDTQYF.